Listed below are T cell receptor beta chains from one sample, sequenced in a study of vaccination and CD4 T cells after COVID-19. Which antigens these TCRs recognize remains unknown. MiXCR was run by TCRdb on the PCR reads, yielding one entry per CDR3 protein. Seen here are several thousand distinct CDR3 sequences, around two fifths observed once, and the top ten hold around 40%. Sequenced input: CD4+ T cells from blood, cultured in vitro. The source is a human donor in good health. CDR3s include the opening cysteine and the closing phenylalanine or tryptophan. D genes are given only for firm matches. A row's size may be missing; if present it is once, few, many or a size class.

size | J | V | D | CDR3 | DNA
. | TRBJ2-3 | TRBV10-2 | . | CASSDPLSLSRDGQFSTDTQYF | TGCGCCAGCAGTGACCCACTATCACTCAGTCGGGACGGGCAGTTTAGCACAGATACGCAGTATTTT
few | TRBJ2-2 | TRBV10-3 | TRBD2 | CAIKASGDYTGELFF | TGTGCCATCAAGGCTAGCGGGGACTACACCGGGGAGCTGTTTTTT
. | TRBJ1-5 | TRBV11-2 | . | CASSLALSNQPQHF | TGTGCCAGCAGCTTAGCCCTTAGCAATCAGCCCCAGCATTTT
. | TRBJ1-2 | TRBV20-1 | . | CSADQKANYGYTF | TGCAGTGCTGACCAGAAGGCTAACTATGGCTACACCTTC
. | TRBJ1-5 | TRBV6-2/TRBV6-3 | TRBD1 | CASSHPRQGVKGPNQPQHF | TGTGCCAGCAGTCACCCGAGACAGGGGGTAAAGGGGCCAAATCAGCCCCAGCATTTT
. | TRBJ1-1 | TRBV6-1 | . | CASSEYVNTEAFF | TGTGCCAGCAGTGAATATGTGAACACTGAAGCTTTCTTT
few | TRBJ2-2 | TRBV7-6 | . | CASSLSQGLTGELFF | TGTGCCAGCAGCTTATCCCAGGGTTTAACCGGGGAGCTGTTTTTT
few | TRBJ1-5 | TRBV27 | TRBD1 | CASSSLGRGDFDQPQHF | TGTGCCAGCAGTTCTTTAGGCAGGGGGGATTTCGATCAGCCCCAGCATTTT
. | TRBJ1-1 | TRBV11-1 | . | CASSFSREAFF | TGTGCCAGCAGCTTTTCGCGTGAAGCTTTCTTT
. | TRBJ2-4 | TRBV20-1 | . | CSARDGGGPDIQYF | TGCAGTGCTAGAGATGGGGGGGGCCCCGACATTCAGTACTTC
. | TRBJ2-3 | TRBV20-1 | TRBD2 | CSVITSADTQYF | TGCAGTGTTATAACTAGCGCAGATACGCAGTATTTT
. | TRBJ1-2 | TRBV7-2 | . | CASSLGTLNYGYTF | TGTGCCAGCAGCTTAGGGACACTTAACTATGGCTACACCTTC
. | TRBJ2-7 | TRBV5-1 | . | CASSYHGLPSSYEQYF | TGCGCCAGCAGCTATCACGGACTCCCAAGCTCCTACGAGCAGTACTTC
few | TRBJ1-6 | TRBV28 | . | CASSLRGGYSPLHF | TGTGCCAGCAGTTTAAGGGGGGGCTACTCACCCCTCCACTTT
few | TRBJ2-2 | TRBV20-1 | . | CSAPNPGNANTGELFF | TGCAGTGCCCCAAACCCAGGGAACGCGAACACCGGGGAGCTGTTTTTT
. | TRBJ1-2 | TRBV7-2 | . | CASSIDREGYTF | TGTGCCAGCAGCATAGACAGAGAGGGCTACACCTTC
once | TRBJ2-7 | TRBV5-6 | . | CASRGLGNSYEQYF | TGTGCCAGCAGGGGTCTAGGGAACTCCTACGAGCAGTACTTC
. | TRBJ2-2 | TRBV6-1 | . | CASSETPGQNTGELFF | TGTGCCAGCAGTGAAACCCCCGGACAAAACACCGGGGAGCTGTTTTTT
. | TRBJ1-1 | TRBV5-1 | TRBD1 | CASSLVRDREGAFF | TGCGCCAGCAGCTTGGTACGGGACAGGGAGGGAGCTTTCTTT
. | TRBJ1-2 | TRBV18 | TRBD1 | CASSPPGGYGYTF | TGTGCCAGCTCCCCCCCAGGGGGCTATGGCTACACCTTC
. | TRBJ2-7 | TRBV6-1 | . | CATRTRGGAGEQYF | TGTGCTACACGGACCCGGGGCGGGGCAGGCGAGCAGTACTTC
few | TRBJ2-5 | TRBV20-1 | . | CSAPDDSETQYF | TGCAGTGCCCCGGACGATTCAGAGACCCAGTACTTC
. | TRBJ2-2 | TRBV2 | . | CASGAAGNTGELFF | TGTGCCAGCGGGGCGGCAGGGAACACCGGGGAGCTGTTTTTT
. | TRBJ2-1 | TRBV7-8 | . | CASSLSYEQFF | TGTGCCAGCAGCTTAAGTTATGAGCAGTTCTTC
few | TRBJ2-2 | TRBV27 | . | CASRTVGGELFF | TGTGCCAGCAGGACAGTCGGCGGGGAGCTGTTTTTT
. | TRBJ1-5 | TRBV19 | TRBD1 | CASSMTGWWQPQHF | TGTGCCAGTAGTATGACAGGGTGGTGGCAGCCCCAGCATTTT
. | TRBJ1-4 | TRBV20-1 | . | CSARPAGAGEKLFF | TGCAGTGCTAGACCCGCAGGGGCAGGGGAAAAACTGTTTTTT
. | TRBJ2-1 | TRBV30 | . | CAGRQSSYNEQFF | TGTGCCGGGCGGCAGAGCTCCTACAATGAGCAGTTCTTC
hyperexpanded | TRBJ1-2 | TRBV27 | . | CASTARPGTFYGYTF | TGTGCCAGCACCGCCAGACCGGGAACTTTCTATGGCTACACCTTC
. | TRBJ1-2 | TRBV19 | . | CASSIGEGRAGYTF | TGTGCCAGTAGTATAGGTGAGGGGAGGGCTGGCTACACCTTC
medium-sized | TRBJ1-1 | TRBV7-9 | . | CASSLMNTEAFF | TGTGCCAGCAGCCTGATGAACACTGAAGCTTTCTTT
. | TRBJ1-2 | TRBV20-1 | TRBD1 | CSARAGTGHGQGYTF | TGCAGTGCTAGAGCCGGGACAGGTCACGGGCAGGGCTACACCTTC
. | TRBJ1-2 | TRBV7-9 | . | CASSLVGRGYTF | TGTGCCAGCAGCTTAGTGGGCCGGGGCTACACCTTC
. | TRBJ1-1 | TRBV28 | TRBD1 | CASRPGQMNTEAFF | TGTGCCAGCAGACCGGGACAGATGAACACTGAAGCTTTCTTT
few | TRBJ1-5 | TRBV19 | . | CASSIRGPNQPQHF | TGTGCCAGTAGTATCCGGGGGCCCAATCAGCCCCAGCATTTT
. | TRBJ2-7 | TRBV2 | . | CASSKLTSWTVHEQYF | TGTGCCAGCAGTAAATTGACCTCATGGACGGTCCACGAGCAGTACTTC
few | TRBJ2-3 | TRBV20-1 | . | CSARDWSGPGDTQYF | TGCAGTGCTAGAGATTGGAGCGGCCCAGGGGATACGCAGTATTTT
. | TRBJ1-1 | TRBV7-7 | . | CASSLAMNTEAFF | TGTGCTAGCAGCTTGGCGATGAACACTGAAGCTTTCTTT
few | TRBJ1-2 | TRBV20-1 | . | CSAHLAGGGYGYTF | TGCAGTGCGCACCTCGCGGGGGGGGGATATGGCTACACCTTC
. | TRBJ2-7 | TRBV15 | . | CATSQDHSYEQYF | TGTGCCACCAGCCAGGACCACTCCTACGAGCAGTACTTC
few | TRBJ2-7 | TRBV6-5 | TRBD1 | CASSYSTGNGEQYF | TGTGCCAGCAGTTACTCGACAGGGAACGGCGAGCAGTACTTC
. | TRBJ1-2 | TRBV10-3 | . | CATAQGTVYGYTF | TGTGCCACGGCTCAGGGTACCGTCTATGGCTACACCTTC
. | TRBJ1-1 | TRBV12-3/TRBV12-4 | . | CASTLGPSLEAFF | TGTGCCAGCACCCTCGGTCCCTCCCTTGAAGCTTTCTTT
few | TRBJ2-7 | TRBV24-1 | TRBD1 | CATSDLGDSAGQYF | TGTGCCACCAGTGATTTGGGGGACAGCGCAGGGCAGTACTTC
. | TRBJ2-1 | TRBV30 | TRBD2 | CAWSVGLVAYNEQFF | TGTGCCTGGAGTGTTGGACTAGTGGCCTACAATGAGCAGTTCTTC
few | TRBJ1-1 | TRBV20-1 | . | CSAPGTPNTEAFF | TGCAGTGCACCCGGGACCCCGAACACTGAAGCTTTCTTT
. | TRBJ2-5 | TRBV7-6 | TRBD2 | CASSLGLAEETQYF | TGTGCCAGCAGCTTAGGTCTAGCGGAAGAGACCCAGTACTTC
few | TRBJ1-6 | TRBV27 | TRBD1 | CASSWGTENSPLHF | TGTGCCAGCAGTTGGGGGACAGAGAATTCACCCCTCCACTTT
hyperexpanded | TRBJ1-2 | TRBV19 | . | CASSIDPRNLGYTF | TGTGCCAGTAGTATAGATCCCCGTAACTTGGGCTACACCTTC
. | TRBJ1-5 | TRBV11-2 | . | CASSPGGVYSNQPQHF | TGTGCCAGCAGTCCGGGGGGAGTTTATAGCAATCAGCCCCAGCATTTT
. | TRBJ1-2 | TRBV30 | TRBD1 | CAWAGTGRNIYGYTF | TGTGCCTGGGCCGGGACAGGCAGAAACATCTATGGCTACACCTTC
few | TRBJ1-2 | TRBV7-9 | . | CASSSDSFNYGYTF | TGTGCCAGCAGCTCCGATAGTTTTAACTATGGCTACACCTTC
. | TRBJ1-1 | TRBV5-1 | . | CASSLGWGSEAFF | TGCGCCAGCAGCTTGGGTTGGGGGTCTGAAGCTTTCTTT
. | TRBJ1-5 | TRBV10-3 | . | CAISESTAGNQPQHF | TGTGCCATCAGTGAGTCGACAGCTGGAAATCAGCCCCAGCATTTT
. | TRBJ1-1 | TRBV5-5 | . | CASSATGVGPEAFF | TGTGCCAGCAGCGCGACAGGAGTAGGACCTGAAGCTTTCTTT
. | TRBJ2-7 | TRBV27 | TRBD1 | CASNHRGRPYEQYF | TGTGCCAGCAACCACAGGGGGAGACCCTACGAGCAGTACTTC
. | TRBJ1-1 | TRBV23-1 | TRBD1 | CAIRQGRCTEAFF | TGCGCCATCCGACAGGGGAGGTGCACTGAAGCTTTCTTT
few | TRBJ2-5 | TRBV2 | . | CASSEGGARETQYF | TGTGCCAGCAGTGAAGGGGGGGCACGAGAGACCCAGTACTTC